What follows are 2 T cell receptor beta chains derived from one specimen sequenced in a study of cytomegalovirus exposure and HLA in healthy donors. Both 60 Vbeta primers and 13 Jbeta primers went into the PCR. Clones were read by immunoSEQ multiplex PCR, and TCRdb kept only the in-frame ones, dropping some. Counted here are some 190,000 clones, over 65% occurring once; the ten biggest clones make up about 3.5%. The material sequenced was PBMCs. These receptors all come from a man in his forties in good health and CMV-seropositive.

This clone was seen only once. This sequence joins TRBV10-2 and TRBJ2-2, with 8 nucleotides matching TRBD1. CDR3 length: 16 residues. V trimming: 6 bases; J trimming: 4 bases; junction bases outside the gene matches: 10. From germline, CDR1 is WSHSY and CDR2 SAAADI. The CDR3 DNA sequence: TGCGCCAGCAGAGGCGACAGGGGTTTGGGCACCGGGGAGCTGTTTTTT. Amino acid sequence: CASRGDRGLGTGELFF.

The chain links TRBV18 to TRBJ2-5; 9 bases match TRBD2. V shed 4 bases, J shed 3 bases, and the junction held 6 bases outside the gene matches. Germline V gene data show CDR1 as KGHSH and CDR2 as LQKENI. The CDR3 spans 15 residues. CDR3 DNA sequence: TGTGCCAGCTCACGCCGACGGACTAGCGAAGAGACCCAGTACTTC. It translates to CASSRRRTSEETQYF.